This T cell receptor (beta chain) was sequenced during a study of T cells in Graves' hyperthyroidism and ophthalmopathy. Diagnoses used clinical symptoms, serum thyroxine and TRAb, thyroid ultrasound and orbital computed tomography. Germline V lookup: CDR1 SGHAT, CDR2 FQNNGV. The CDR3 length is 13 residues. Comments on this clonotype: A read error may account for a junction end that differs from germline.

There were TCR beta CDR3 regions amplified from RNA transcripts. The primer set for the first-round RT-PCR of the TCR CDR3 was HTBI. MiXCR was run by TCRdb on the multiplex PCR reads, yielding one entry per CDR3 protein. The sample comprises hundreds of thousands of distinct CDR3 sequences, 45% of which are singletons, and about 7% rests with the top ten. This chain joins TRBV11-2 and TRBJ1-1; perhaps TRBD1 as D (6 bases). The sequence was obtained from an adult man with Graves' disease, either hyperthyroidism or ophthalmopathy (not recorded which). The sample comprised peripheral blood or thyroid tissue (not recorded which). This chain's CDR3 is CASVGQRNTEASF. CDR3 sequence (DNA): TGTGCCAGCGTAGGACAGAGGAACACTGAAGCTTCCTTT.